Listed below are T cell receptor beta chains from one sample, sequenced in a study of cytomegalovirus exposure and HLA in healthy donors. Here immunoSEQ multiplex PCR was the method, and the copy in TCRdb shows in-frame clones only, minus some. The sample records about 280,000 clones, roughly 90% being singletons. Source material: PBMCs. Receptors were obtained from a woman aged 18-29 years in good health and CMV-seronegative. Both conserved end residues are part of each CDR3. A D gene is named only where the DNA matches it firmly. The size field is filled for only some rows; it gives once, few, many or a size class.

d_call | cdr3_length | j_call | v_call | clone_size | cdr3_nt | cdr3_aa
- | 16 | TRBJ2-2 | TRBV14 | - | TGTGCCAGCAGCCATCGGGACACGCCGATAACCGGGGAGCTGTTTTTT | CASSHRDTPITGELFF
TRBD1 | 19 | TRBJ1-6 | TRBV7-8 | - | TGTGCCAGCAGCTTGGAACCAGGGGGTCCTAGCTCCTATAATTCACCCCTCCACTTT | CASSLEPGGPSSYNSPLHF
- | 17 | TRBJ2-1 | TRBV30 | - | TGTGCCTGGAGGGGAGTCGAGCGGCCATACTCCTACAATGAGCAGTTCTTC | CAWRGVERPYSYNEQFF
- | 13 | TRBJ1-1 | TRBV29-1 | - | TGCAGCGTCACGGGACTCTTGAACACTGAAGCTTTCTTT | CSVTGLLNTEAFF
- | 12 | TRBJ1-2 | TRBV9 | few | TGTGCCAGTTTTGCGGTAACTTATGGCTACACCTTC | CASFAVTYGYTF
TRBD2 | 16 | TRBJ2-3 | TRBV5-3 | - | TGTGCCAGAAGAGGGACTAGCGGAGGGGGCCCAGATACGCAGTATTTT | CARRGTSGGGPDTQYF
- | 14 | TRBJ2-7 | TRBV11-2 | once | TGTGCCAGCAGGGAAGTGGGGGCCAGTTTAGAGCAGTACTTC | CASREVGASLEQYF
TRBD2 | 15 | TRBJ2-1 | TRBV11-3 | - | TGTGCCAGCAGTTCGGGACTAGCGGTTCTCGATGAGCAGTTCTTC | CASSSGLAVLDEQFF
TRBD2 | 15 | TRBJ2-2 | TRBV28 | - | TGTGCCAGCGGGCTAGCGGGAATCTACACCGGGGAGCTGTTTTTT | CASGLAGIYTGELFF
TRBD1 | 13 | TRBJ2-1 | TRBV27 | - | TGTGCCAGCAGTTTGGACAGGGGGAATGAGCAGTTCTTC | CASSLDRGNEQFF
TRBD2 | 15 | TRBJ2-2 | TRBV5-8 | - | TGTGCCAGCAGCCGCGGGGGGCACTACACCGGGGAGCTGTTTTTT | CASSRGGHYTGELFF
- | 14 | TRBJ2-3 | TRBV7-3 | few | TGTGCCAGCAGCTTAAGCGGGACCACAGATACGCAGTATTTT | CASSLSGTTDTQYF
TRBD2 | 16 | TRBJ2-7 | TRBV6-5 | - | TGTGCCAGCAGTTACTCCGGGACTAGCGATACCTACGAGCAGTACTTC | CASSYSGTSDTYEQYF
TRBD1 | 15 | TRBJ1-6 | TRBV10-2 | - | TGCGCCAGCAGCAACTCTGCCGGGACAGGGGCACCCCTCCACTTT | CASSNSAGTGAPLHF
TRBD2 | 17 | TRBJ2-7 | TRBV15 | - | TGTGCCACCAGCAGAGACCGACTAGCGGGAGGAAGTTACGAGCAGTACTTC | CATSRDRLAGGSYEQYF
TRBD2 | 13 | TRBJ2-4 | TRBV27 | - | TGTGCCAGCACCAAGGCGGGAGCGGACATTCAGTACTTC | CASTKAGADIQYF
- | 14 | TRBJ1-2 | TRBV5-6 | - | TGTGCCAGCAGCAGCCGACAGAGTAACTATGGCTACACCTTC | CASSSRQSNYGYTF
- | 17 | TRBJ2-5 | TRBV28 | once | TGTGCCAGCAGTAACACCGGAGGGGCGGGGCCGGGAGAGACCCAGTACTTC | CASSNTGGAGPGETQYF
- | 15 | TRBJ2-6 | TRBV6-5 | - | TGTGCCACCACCTTTTGGGCAGCTGGGGCCAACGTCCTGACTTTC | CATTFWAAGANVLTF
TRBD1 | 15 | TRBJ2-3 | TRBV11-1 | - | TGTGCCAGCAGCAAATCCGCAGGCAGGGGGGATACGCAGTATTTT | CASSKSAGRGDTQYF
TRBD1 | 17 | TRBJ2-7 | TRBV27 | - | TGTGCCAGCAGCCCAGGGACAGGAACCTCCTACAGCAACGAGCAGTACTTC | CASSPGTGTSYSNEQYF
- | 12 | TRBJ2-7 | TRBV19 | - | TGTGCCAGTCTCACCCCCCGGGGCGAGCAGTACTTC | CASLTPRGEQYF
- | 15 | TRBJ1-1 | TRBV5-1 | - | TGCGCCAGCAGCTTGGCCCCGGCAGGGGACACTGAAGCTTTCTTT | CASSLAPAGDTEAFF
- | 16 | TRBJ2-3 | TRBV9 | - | TGTGCCAGCAGTCCAAGACTAGTGGGGCACACAGATACGCAGTATTTT | CASSPRLVGHTDTQYF
TRBD1 | 14 | TRBJ1-4 | TRBV6-1 | once | TGTGCCACCTGCCGACAGGGACCTAATGAAAAACTGTTTTTT | CATCRQGPNEKLFF
TRBD2 | 18 | TRBJ2-1 | TRBV7-6 | - | TGTGCCAGCAGCCCGTTATACCCCTCTAGCGGGAGGGGAGAGGAGCAGTTCTTC | CASSPLYPSSGRGEEQFF
TRBD1 | 14 | TRBJ1-1 | TRBV6-5 | - | TGTGCCAGCAGTTACGCAGGGGGCCTCGCTGAAGCTTTCTTT | CASSYAGGLAEAFF
TRBD1 | 16 | TRBJ1-5 | TRBV4-1 | - | TGCGCCAGCAGCCGAACAGACAGGGGGCTCGGTCAGCCCCAGCATTTT | CASSRTDRGLGQPQHF
- | 14 | TRBJ1-4 | TRBV7-2 | - | TGTGCCAGCAGCCTAGACAGTTATAATGAAAAACTGTTTTTT | CASSLDSYNEKLFF
- | 16 | TRBJ2-1 | TRBV5-6 | - | TGTGCCAGCAGCCAAGGAAGGGGAGGCCGAAACACTGAGCAGTTCTTC | CASSQGRGGRNTEQFF
TRBD1 | 15 | TRBJ1-2 | TRBV27 | - | TGTGCCAGCAGTTTATCGAGGGGGCCAGACTATGGCTACACCTTC | CASSLSRGPDYGYTF
- | 15 | TRBJ2-1 | TRBV10-3 | - | TGTGCCATCAGTGAGTCTGGACAGAGCTACAATGAGCAGTTCTTC | CAISESGQSYNEQFF
- | 14 | TRBJ2-1 | TRBV18 | - | TGTGCCAGCTCACCGTCGCGCTCCTACAATGAGCAGTTCTTC | CASSPSRSYNEQFF
TRBD1 | 13 | TRBJ2-5 | TRBV25-1 | - | TGTGCCAGCGGGGGACAGGGTAAAGAGACCCAGTACTTC | CASGGQGKETQYF
TRBD1 | 14 | TRBJ1-2 | TRBV5-6 | - | TGTGCCAGCAGCCAGGGACAGGGGGCGGTTGGCTACACCTTC | CASSQGQGAVGYTF
TRBD1 | 15 | TRBJ1-4 | TRBV7-8 | - | TGTGCCAGCAGTAACCCGGGACAGGGAAGTGAAAAACTGTTTTTT | CASSNPGQGSEKLFF
TRBD1 | 16 | TRBJ2-7 | TRBV11-3 | - | TGTGCCAGCAGCTTAAGAACCGGGACAGGGTTAAACGAGCAGTACTTC | CASSLRTGTGLNEQYF
TRBD1 | 15 | TRBJ1-2 | TRBV28 | - | TGTGCCAGCAGTCCCTCCGGGACAGGGAACTATGGCTACACCTTC | CASSPSGTGNYGYTF
- | 15 | TRBJ1-2 | TRBV6-5 | - | TGTGCCAGCAGTTACTTGCTTCGAGGGTCGGATGGCTACACCTTC | CASSYLLRGSDGYTF
- | 14 | TRBJ1-3 | TRBV9 | - | TGTGCCAGCAGCGTAGGGGGGGTTAGAAACACCATATATTTT | CASSVGGVRNTIYF
- | 11 | TRBJ2-7 | TRBV5-1 | - | TGCGCCAGCAACTCCGCTTACGAGCAGTACTTC | CASNSAYEQYF
- | 15 | TRBJ1-1 | TRBV4-2 | - | TGTGCCAGCAGCCAAGATAGGGGCCTGAACACTGAAGCTTTCTTT | CASSQDRGLNTEAFF
TRBD2 | 15 | TRBJ2-5 | TRBV9 | - | TGTGCCAGCAGCGTAGGAGGGGACGGGGGGGAGACCCAGTACTTC | CASSVGGDGGETQYF
TRBD1 | 15 | TRBJ2-4 | TRBV27 | - | TGTGCCAGCAGTTTATTGGGGACAGAGAAAAACATTCAGTACTTC | CASSLLGTEKNIQYF
TRBD2 | 19 | TRBJ2-5 | TRBV9 | - | TGTGCCAGCAGCGTAGGCCTAGCGGGAGGGGGAAGAGTGAGAAAAGCCCAGTACTTC | CASSVGLAGGGRVRKAQYF
- | 16 | TRBJ1-5 | TRBV6-1 | - | TGTGCCAGCAGTGAAGCGCTGGGGCGGAAAAATCAGCCCCAGCATTTT | CASSEALGRKNQPQHF